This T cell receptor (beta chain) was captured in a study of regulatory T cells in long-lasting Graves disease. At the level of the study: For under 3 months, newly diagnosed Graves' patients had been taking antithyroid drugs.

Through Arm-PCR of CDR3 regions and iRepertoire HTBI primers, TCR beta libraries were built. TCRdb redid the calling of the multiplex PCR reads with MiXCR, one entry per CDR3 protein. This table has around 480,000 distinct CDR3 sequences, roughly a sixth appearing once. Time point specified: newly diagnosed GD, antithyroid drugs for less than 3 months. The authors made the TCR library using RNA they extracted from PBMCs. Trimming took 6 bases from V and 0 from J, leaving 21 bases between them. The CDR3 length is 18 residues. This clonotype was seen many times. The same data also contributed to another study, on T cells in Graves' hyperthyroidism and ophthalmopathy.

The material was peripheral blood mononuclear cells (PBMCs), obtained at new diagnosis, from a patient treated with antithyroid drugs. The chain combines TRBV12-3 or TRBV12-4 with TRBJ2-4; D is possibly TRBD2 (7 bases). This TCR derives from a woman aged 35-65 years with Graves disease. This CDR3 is CASSLSGGATLAKNIQYF. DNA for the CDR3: TGTGCCAGCAGCCTATCTGGGGGGGCAACCCTAGCCAAAAACATTCAGTACTTC.